This T cell receptor (beta chain) is from a study of shared clonotypes between healthy human individuals (dated by TCRdb to 2018 to 2020). Study-wide context: Two women and a few men aged 18 to 49 years were included in the cohort. Per donor, three plates each were used for CD4 naive and CD4 memory, two for CD8 naive, and one for CD8 memory. The study deeply sequenced blood TCR repertoires of about 5 healthy adults to estimate repertoire size and the extent of clonotype sharing between individuals. To increase sequencing depth and limit assay-specific biases, TCR repertoire library preparation and sequencing were carried out by different laboratories using diverse techniques. Each donor's leukapheresis produced roughly between roughly 0.94 and 9.5 billion PBMCs. Here is what the overall study found, with its caveats: When a few donors were compared, the shared fraction of clonotypes was about 5.2% for naive CD4, roughly 3.3% for naive CD8, 2% to 2.5% for memory CD4, and 0.4% for memory CD8. Pairwise subsampling led to the expectation that sequencing depth would affect the degree of clonotype sharing among donors. Sampling was restricted to blood, and TCR repertoires in tissue are likely to differ from TCR repertoires in blood. Naive subsets generally had larger estimated clonotype richness than memory subsets did. Compared with non-shared clonotypes, the clonotypes found in all four sorted-subset donors had higher generation probabilities. The genetic and exposure-history diversity represented was limited by the small number of donors. Rarefaction of sorted-subset datasets indicated incomplete sequencing despite the large sequencing depth.

The donors were healthy, HIV-negative adults with no recently reported acute infections or vaccinations. Every donor was a Caucasian adult residing in Nashville, Tennessee, USA. CD4+ T cells were enriched through magnetic negative selection, after which naive cells were positively selected on CD45RA and the remaining negative fraction served as the memory subset. Blood was collected by leukapheresis, and PBMCs were isolated by Ficoll-Histopaque density gradient centrifugation and then cryopreserved in liquid nitrogen vapor phase. Analytical flow cytometry was used to check the purity and quantity of each magnetically sorted T cell population. Genomic DNA was isolated from every sorted fraction and measured by UV absorbance on a Nanodrop 2000c. On this clone: Its binding antigen is unknown. One base away there is no much larger clone; base qualities are not given.

Using the deep immunoSEQ assay, multiplex PCR amplified TCR CDR3 regions from genomic DNA. For each cell subset, the extracted genomic DNA was distributed evenly across all wells of several immunoSEQ 96-well plates, and each plate served as one replicate. Each replicate PCR for sorted subsets received about 0.2 ug genomic DNA, equal to roughly 33,000 T cell genomes. Purified libraries were measured with a Qubit 3.0 fluorometer, size-checked on a Bioanalyzer 2100, and measured again with the KAPA Library Quantification kit. Every immunoSEQ 96-well plate was sequenced on a separate single-read 150-cycle Illumina NextSeq 550 flow cell. Concerning the study's data processing: Because the immunoSEQ output included only junctional sequences and no quality scores, the filtering could not be the same as the filtering used for full-length reads. Sequences were annotated with PyIR, a Python wrapper for IgBLAST v1.9, using IMGT germline references to assign V/J genes and CDR3. Reads were filtered out if the reads had weak V/J assignments (E-value above 1e-6), no CDR3, stop codons, out-of-frame junctions, or ambiguous translated residues. A V3J clonotype was defined by an identical inferred V gene, J gene, and CDR3 amino acid sequence. Percentage overlap between repertoires was calculated by dividing the number of shared unique clonotypes by the size of the smaller repertoire. Repertoire richness was assessed with RTK rarefaction, the Chao1 estimator, and Recon v2.1 estimates of unobserved clonotypes. For all TCRbeta clonotypes obtained by the gDNA method from a few donors, generation probabilities were computed with OLGA. TCRdb took over this immuneACCESS table, retaining in-frame rearrangements with V and J assigned. Such tables are incomplete; in checked studies, under half of the missing clones stem from an unresolved V gene, and the remainder is unexplained. That table is the source of V, J and clone size, and D and trimming were worked out from the DNA. This sample gives 2 million to 3 million clones in total; 93% of them show up just once. The ten top clones hold more than 0.35% of the sample.

This sequence was found in a young man in good health. Some clones in this sample may be carry-over from other donors' samples. Specimen: naive CD4+ T cells from PBMCs. Interpreted using the paper, the cell subset or site label stands for: CD45RA+ positively selected.

Here the CDR3 is given as CASSLSQGDEQFF. The nucleotides read TGTGCCAGCAGCTTAAGCCAGGGCGATGAGCAGTTCTTC. In this chain, TRBV7-3 is recombined with TRBJ2-1; the D gene is possibly TRBD1, with 5 bases matching. The CDR3 goes from the cysteine to the phenylalanine over 13 residues. Only the CDR3 portion is preserved as DNA: 39 bases, with reading frame beginning at the first base. V loses 1 base of germline sequence and J loses 8 bases, and the interval between the two ends is 9 bases. CDR1 is given as SGHTA and CDR2 as FQGTGA, both from the germline V gene.